The entry that follows covers one T cell receptor (beta chain) sequence. Seattle-derived patients entered the study during active infection and were followed longitudinally. Germline CDR1 reads SGHNT; CDR2 reads YYREEE (reference sequence). The V gene lost 0 bases and the J gene lost 8 bases, with 20 bases spanning the gap. CDR3 length: 16 amino acids. This entry belongs to a study of blood T cell repertoires in COVID-19. At the level of the study: Samples representing acute and convalescent COVID-19 were sourced from the United States, Italy and Spain.

Clones were read by immunoSEQ multiplex PCR, and TCRdb kept only the in-frame ones, dropping some. In the table there are around 250,000 clones, 86% of which are singletons. Sample: peripheral blood. The sequence came from a woman older than 75 with COVID-19, enrolled during active disease. The chain employs TRBV5-4 and TRBJ1-2; D not resolved. Here the CDR3 DNA reads TGTGCCAGCAGCTTGGCGACTTCCCCTAAAGCGGGAGGCTACACCTTC. It is translated as CASSLATSPKAGGYTF. Variable domain in full (rest from reference TRBV5-4 and TRBJ1-2): ETGVTQSPTHLIKTRGQQVTLRCSSQSGHNTVSWYQQALGQGPQFIFQYYREEENGRGNFPPRFSGLQFPNYSSELNVNALELDDSALYLCASSLATSPKAGGYTFGSGTRLTVV.